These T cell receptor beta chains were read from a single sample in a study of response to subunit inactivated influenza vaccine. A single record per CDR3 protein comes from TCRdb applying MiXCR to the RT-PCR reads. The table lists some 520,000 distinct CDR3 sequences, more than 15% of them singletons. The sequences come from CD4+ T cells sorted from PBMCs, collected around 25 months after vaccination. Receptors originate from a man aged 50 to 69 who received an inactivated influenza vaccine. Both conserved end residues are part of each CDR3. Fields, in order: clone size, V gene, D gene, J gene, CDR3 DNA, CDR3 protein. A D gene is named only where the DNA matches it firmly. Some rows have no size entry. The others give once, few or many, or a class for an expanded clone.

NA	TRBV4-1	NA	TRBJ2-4	TGCGCCAGCAGCCAAGGACGACAAAGTGGAGCCAAAAACATTCAGTACTTC	CASSQGRQSGAKNIQYF
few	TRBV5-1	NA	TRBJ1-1	TGCGCCAGCAGAGTCACCCTGAACACTGAAGCTTTCTTT	CASRVTLNTEAFF
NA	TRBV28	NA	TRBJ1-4	TGTGCCAGCAGCCCCACGGCAGGGTGGAATGAAAAACTGTTTTTT	CASSPTAGWNEKLFF
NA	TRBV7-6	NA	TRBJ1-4	TGTGCCAGCAGCTTAGGGACAGCTCAAAATGAAAAACTGTTTTTT	CASSLGTAQNEKLFF
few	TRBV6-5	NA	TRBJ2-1	TGTGCCAGCAGTTACTGGGGTCGCCAGGCCCTTACAACCAATGAGCAGTTCTTC	CASSYWGRQALTTNEQFF
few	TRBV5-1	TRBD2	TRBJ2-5	TGCGCCAGCAGGATGGGAGGGAACCAAGAGACCCAGTACTTC	CASRMGGNQETQYF
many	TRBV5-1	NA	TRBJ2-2	TGCGCCAGCAGCGAAGCGGGGAACACCGGGGAGCTGTTTTTT	CASSEAGNTGELFF
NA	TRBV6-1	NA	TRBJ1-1	TGTGCCAGCCGTAGGGGGAGTGGTACTGAAGCTTTCTTT	CASRRGSGTEAFF
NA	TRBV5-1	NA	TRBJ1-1	TGCGCCAGCAGCGGGTCCCAGGGCGGGAGCACTGAAGCTTTCTTT	CASSGSQGGSTEAFF
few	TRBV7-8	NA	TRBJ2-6	TGTGCCAGCAGCACAGCCAGGATCTCTGGGGCCAACGTCCTGACTTTC	CASSTARISGANVLTF
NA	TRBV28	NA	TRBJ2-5	TGTGCCAGCAGTTTAGGCTCCCTCGGGGGGCCGTACCAAGAGACCCAGTACTTC	CASSLGSLGGPYQETQYF
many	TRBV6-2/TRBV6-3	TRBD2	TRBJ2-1	TGTGCCAGGAAACTAGCGGGAGTCAATGAGCAGTTCTTC	CARKLAGVNEQFF
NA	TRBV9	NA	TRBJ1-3	TGTGCCAGCACCCCCCGGGGGGTTTACTCTGGAAACACCATATATTTT	CASTPRGVYSGNTIYF
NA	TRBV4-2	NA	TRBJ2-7	TGTGCCAGCAGCCAAGATAGCGGCAGGGTGGGCTACGAGCAGTACTTC	CASSQDSGRVGYEQYF
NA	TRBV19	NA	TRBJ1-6	TGTGCCAGTAGGGCCAACAGGGATAATTCACCCCTCCACTTT	CASRANRDNSPLHF
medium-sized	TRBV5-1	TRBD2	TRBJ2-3	TGCGCCAGCAGCACCGAACCTAGCGGGGGAGAGCATACGCAGTATTTT	CASSTEPSGGEHTQYF
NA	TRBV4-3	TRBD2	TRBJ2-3	TGCGCCAGCAGCCAAGGTGTGCTAGCGGGGAGCACAGATACGCAGTATTTT	CASSQGVLAGSTDTQYF
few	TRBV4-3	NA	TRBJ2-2	TGCGCCAGCAGCCAAGAATCGTATCCGAACACCGGGGAGCTGTTTTTT	CASSQESYPNTGELFF
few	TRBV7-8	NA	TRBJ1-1	TGTGCCAGCAGCTCTAAAGTAATCATGAACACTGAAGCTTTCTTT	CASSSKVIMNTEAFF
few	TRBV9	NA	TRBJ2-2	TGTGCCAGCAGCGTAAGACTAGAAACGAACGGGGAGCTGTTTTTT	CASSVRLETNGELFF
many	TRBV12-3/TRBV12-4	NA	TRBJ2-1	TGTGCCAGCAGTGGAGGGGTGGGTGAGCAGTTCTTC	CASSGGVGEQFF
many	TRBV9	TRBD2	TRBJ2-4	TGTGCCAGCAGCGCACGAGCGGGACTCGATTTAGCCAAAAACATTCAGTACTTC	CASSARAGLDLAKNIQYF
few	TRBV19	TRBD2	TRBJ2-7	TGTGCCAGTAGTCCGGGGGGAGCAGCGAGTCAGTACTTC	CASSPGGAASQYF
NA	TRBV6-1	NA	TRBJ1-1	TGTGCCAGCACGAACTCGGGCCAAGCTTTCTTT	CASTNSGQAFF
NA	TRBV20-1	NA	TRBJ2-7	TGCAGTGCTAGAGACGGAAGAAGCTCCTACGAGCAGTACTTC	CSARDGRSSYEQYF
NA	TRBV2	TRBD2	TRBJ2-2	TGTGCCAGCGCGGGGGGGCCGAACACCGGGGAGCTGTTTTTT	CASAGGPNTGELFF
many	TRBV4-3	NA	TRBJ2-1	TGCGCCAGCAGCCAAGTAACCGGTTACAATGAGCAGTTCTTC	CASSQVTGYNEQFF
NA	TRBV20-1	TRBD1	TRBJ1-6	TGCAGTGCTAGAGCTCAAGACAGGGGGTTCAATTCACCCCTCCACTTT	CSARAQDRGFNSPLHF
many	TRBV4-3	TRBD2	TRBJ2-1	TGCGCCAGCAGCCAAGATCTTCGGACTAGCGCTCACAATGAGCAGTTCTTC	CASSQDLRTSAHNEQFF
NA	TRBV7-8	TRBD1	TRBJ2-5	TGTGCCAGCAGCTCCGCCTCAGGGGGCCATTTTGGGGAGACCCAGTACTTC	CASSSASGGHFGETQYF
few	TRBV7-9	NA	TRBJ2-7	TGTGCCAGCAGCCCCATCAACCCTGGGGAGCAGTACTTC	CASSPINPGEQYF
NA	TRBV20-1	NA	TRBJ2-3	TGCAGTGCTAGAACGTATCAGGGGGATACGCAGTATTTT	CSARTYQGDTQYF
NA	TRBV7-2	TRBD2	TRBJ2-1	TGTGCCAGCAGCTGGAGCGGGAGTGGTAGGAATGAGCAGTTCTTC	CASSWSGSGRNEQFF
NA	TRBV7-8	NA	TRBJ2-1	TGTGCCAGCAGCTTAACTAGAGGTCATGAGCAGTTCTTC	CASSLTRGHEQFF
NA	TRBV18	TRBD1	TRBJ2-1	TGTGCCAGTAGTAGAGACAGGGGAAAAAACAATGAGCAGTTCTTC	CASSRDRGKNNEQFF
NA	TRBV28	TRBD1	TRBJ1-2	TGTGCCAGCAGTTTGGCGGACAGGGCTCCCTATGGCTACACCTTC	CASSLADRAPYGYTF
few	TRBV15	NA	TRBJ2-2	TGTGCCACCAGCATGGGGAGGCCAAACACCGGGGAGCTGTTTTTT	CATSMGRPNTGELFF